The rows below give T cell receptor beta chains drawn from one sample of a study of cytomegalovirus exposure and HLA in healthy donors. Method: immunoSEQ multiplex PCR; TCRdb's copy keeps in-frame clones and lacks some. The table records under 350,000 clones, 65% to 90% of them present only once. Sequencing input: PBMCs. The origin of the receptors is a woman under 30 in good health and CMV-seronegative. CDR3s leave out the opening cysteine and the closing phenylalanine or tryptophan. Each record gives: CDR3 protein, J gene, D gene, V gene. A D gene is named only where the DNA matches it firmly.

cdr3_aa: ASGGGREGYT
j_call: TRBJ1-2
d_call: .
v_call: TRBV21-1

cdr3_aa: ASSQAGGGYTEAF
j_call: TRBJ1-1
d_call: .
v_call: TRBV4-1

cdr3_aa: AISEPPGGYTQY
j_call: TRBJ2-3
d_call: .
v_call: TRBV10-3

cdr3_aa: ATLGGINYGYT
j_call: TRBJ1-2
d_call: .
v_call: TRBV28

cdr3_aa: ASSQDNGNTEAF
j_call: TRBJ1-1
d_call: .
v_call: TRBV4-3

cdr3_aa: ASSDGVGADTQY
j_call: TRBJ2-3
d_call: .
v_call: TRBV6-4

cdr3_aa: ASGSGGNEQF
j_call: TRBJ2-1
d_call: .
v_call: TRBV12-5

cdr3_aa: ASSLLANTEAF
j_call: TRBJ1-1
d_call: .
v_call: TRBV28

cdr3_aa: ASSPGQPSYNEQF
j_call: TRBJ2-1
d_call: TRBD1
v_call: TRBV5-1

cdr3_aa: SVGDRGIVNEQY
j_call: TRBJ2-7
d_call: TRBD1
v_call: TRBV29-1

cdr3_aa: ASRQTGGVGANEKLF
j_call: TRBJ1-4
d_call: TRBD1
v_call: TRBV11-2

cdr3_aa: ASSLQSGGWTPLH
j_call: TRBJ1-6
d_call: .
v_call: TRBV7-9

cdr3_aa: ASSPGPGTQY
j_call: TRBJ2-5
d_call: .
v_call: TRBV28

cdr3_aa: ASSHRQVNQPQH
j_call: TRBJ1-5
d_call: .
v_call: TRBV6-1

cdr3_aa: ASSQARTWRYGYT
j_call: TRBJ1-2
d_call: .
v_call: TRBV4-3